Sequencing of this T cell receptor beta chain was carried out in a study of OX40 agonist ivuxolimab in advanced cancers. In the study overall: Melanoma, hepatocellular carcinoma, head and neck or renal cell cancer occurred in dose-escalation patients. Participants, about 83% male, averaged approximately 60 years of age, ranging from roughly 20 to 85.

Study-wide results and limits: Among the lowest peripheral clonal expansion occurred in 0.1-3.0 mg/kg partial responders.

V lost 5 bases, J lost 8 bases, and 15 bases lay in between. Germline assignment: CDR1 SGHTA and CDR2 FQGNSA. This CDR3 region has 13 residues. This clone is a singleton in its sample. What it binds is not known. Method: immunoSEQ multiplex PCR; TCRdb's copy keeps in-frame clones and lacks some. The sample includes more than 45,000 clones, over 80% of them seen just once. The chain has TRBV7-2 and TRBJ1-2; D is unclear. Sequences were derived from CD4+ or CD8+ T cells sorted from blood, sampled in a trial of the OX40 agonist ivuxolimab. This TCR came from an adult with an advanced solid tumor such as melanoma, head and neck, liver or kidney cancer. The CDR3 region is CASSPFNQRGYTF. The CDR3 DNA follows: TGTGCCAGCAGCCCATTCAATCAGCGGGGCTACACCTTC.